Listed here are 13 T cell receptor beta chains from one sample, sequenced in a study of T cells after yellow fever vaccination. TCRdb processed the 5' RACE reads anew with MiXCR; each CDR3 protein has one entry. This table has hundreds of thousands of distinct CDR3 sequences, under 25% appearing once. Sequencing used PBMCs, obtained 15 days after the yellow fever booster vaccination. Receptor source: a man aged 25-45 years who received the YFV17D yellow fever vaccine.

This clonotype has only a few counts. CDR3 sequence reads: CSAPGGSNQPQHF. For the CDR3, the DNA is TGCAGTGCCCCGGGGGGCAGCAATCAGCCCCAGCATTTT. The chain combines TRBV20-1 with TRBJ1-5; D is perhaps TRBD1 (6 bases). The V gene lost 6 bases and the J gene lost 1 base, with 10 bases spanning the gap. The CDR3 contains 13 residues. Germline lookup yields CDR1 DFQATT and CDR2 SNEGSKA (reference sequence).

Only a few counts were recorded for this clonotype. J is TRBJ2-7 and V is TRBV6-1, with D perhaps assigned TRBD1 or TRBD2 (5 bases each). The CDR3 consists of 17 residues. Per the germline V gene, CDR1 is MNHNS and CDR2 is SASEGT. The germline V and J ends were trimmed by 6 bases and 0 bases, with 21 bases remaining between them. The CDR3 region has the DNA TGTGCCAGCAGGACCGGGACCGCCCGCGGCCCCTCCTACGAGCAGTACTTC. It specifies CASRTGTARGPSYEQYF.

The chain joins TRBV10-3 to TRBJ2-7; 9 nucleotides line up with TRBD2. V gave up 2 bases and J gave up 4 bases; unmatched junction bases: 6. CDR3 length equals 15 residues. Per the germline V gene, CDR1 is ENHRY and CDR2 is SYGVKD. CDR3 sequence reads: CAISERDSGSYEQYF. The CDR3 DNA is TGTGCCATCAGTGAGCGTGATAGCGGGAGTTACGAGCAGTACTTC.

The V and J genes are TRBV5-5 and TRBJ2-3, with 8 bases identical to TRBD2. The CDR3 totals 14 residues. The ends lost 3 bases at V and 6 bases at J; junction bases unmatched: 6. Germline V gives CDR1 SGHKS, CDR2 YYEKEE (reference sequence). The DNA of the CDR3 is TGTGCCAGCAGCTGGAGCCCTAGCGGGGATACGCAGTATTTT. This translates into CASSWSPSGDTQYF.

The chain has TRBV7-2 and TRBJ1-2, with D unclear. Germline V gene data show CDR1 as SGHTA and CDR2 as FQGNSA. The CDR3 contains 16 residues. Trimming stripped 5 bases from V and 6 bases from J, with 22 bases between. CDR3 DNA sequence: TGTGCCAGCAGCGGTATCCGTACACGGTCTATTAATGGCTACACCTTC. Residues: CASSGIRTRSINGYTF. Based on the CDR3 plus reference TRBV7-2 and TRBJ1-2, the full variable domain is GAGVSQSPSNKVTEKGKDVELRCDPISGHTALYWYRQSLGQGLEFLIYFQGNSAPDKSGLPSDRFSAERTGGSVSTLTIQRTQQEDSAVYLCASSGIRTRSINGYTFGSGTRLTVV.

This clonotype was counted a few times. The chain joins TRBV15 to TRBJ2-7, with 7 nucleotides matching TRBD1. Germline CDR1 and CDR2: LNHNV and YYDKDF (reference sequence). V lost 1 base and J lost 0; bases outside the gene matches: 12. The CDR3 is 18 amino acids. The CDR3 coding sequence is TGTGCCACCAGCAGAGGCCAGACCGGGACAGCCTTCTCCTACGAGCAGTACTTC. As protein: CATSRGQTGTAFSYEQYF.

The chain recombines TRBV5-1 with TRBJ2-4; tentatively, D is TRBD2 (6 bases). The V end lost 4 bases, the J end lost 0 bases, and 14 bases lay between the germline ends. The germline V gene encodes CDR1 SGHRS and CDR2 YFSETQ. The CDR3 extends over 16 amino acids. In DNA form, the CDR3 reads TGCGCCAGCAGCGGATGGGACGGGGGAGCCAAAAACATTCAGTACTTC. Its translation: CASSGWDGGAKNIQYF. Full variable domain (missing parts from reference TRBV5-1 and TRBJ2-4): KAGVTQTPRYLIKTRGQQVTLSCSPISGHRSVSWYQQTPGQGLQFLFEYFSETQRNKGNFPGRFSGRQFSNSRSEMNVSTLELGDSALYLCASSGWDGGAKNIQYFGAGTRLSVL.

The chain uses TRBV27 and TRBJ1-1; 12 bases fit TRBD1. CDR1 MNHEY and CDR2 SMNVEV come from the germline V gene (reference sequence). The CDR3 runs to 16 residues. With V trimmed by 5 bases and J by 5 bases, 9 bases remained unmatched. The CDR3 here is CASSQPPGQGATEAFF. CDR3 nucleotide sequence: TGTGCCAGCAGTCAACCGCCGGGACAGGGGGCAACTGAAGCTTTCTTT.

The genes are TRBV10-3 and TRBJ2-3; possible D gene TRBD2, 5 bases. The length of the CDR3 is 11 residues. Germline CDR1 reads ENHRY; CDR2 reads SYGVKD. Trimming took off 8 bases at V and 6 bases at J, with 9 bases between the two ends. This chain's CDR3 is CAISTGDTQYF. In nucleotides, the CDR3 is TGTGCCATCTCTACGGGGGATACGCAGTATTTT.

The chain uses TRBV20-1 and TRBJ2-7; a weak D match, TRBD1 (5 bases). This CDR3 comprises 13 residues. Germline CDR1 reads DFQATT; CDR2 reads SNEGSKA (reference sequence). V was cut by 7 bases and J by 2 bases, with 15 bases left in between. The CDR3 reads CSGGPGSPYEQYF. CDR3 DNA sequence: TGCAGTGGAGGCCCAGGGTCTCCCTACGAGCAGTACTTC.

The genes are TRBV18 and TRBJ1-2, with TRBD1 matching over 9 bases. The CDR3 runs to 14 residues. Per germline, CDR1 KGHSH and CDR2 LQKENI. The ends lost 3 bases at V and 6 bases at J; junction bases unmatched: 5. In DNA, the CDR3 is TGTGCCAGCTCACCCGCCGGGACAGGGAATGGCTACACCTTC. It codes for CASSPAGTGNGYTF.

V gene TRBV4-1 combines with J gene TRBJ2-1; D is unresolved. The ends were cut back, 0 bases at V and 13 bases at J, with 13 bases in the middle. The CDR3 contains 13 residues. Germline-derived CDR1 and CDR2 are MGHRA and YSYEKL. The CDR3 region is CASSQDRMWPQFF. CDR3 coding DNA: TGCGCCAGCAGCCAAGATAGGATGTGGCCCCAGTTCTTC.

This clonotype was seen only a few times. The chain has TRBV12-3 or TRBV12-4 and TRBJ1-2; 7 bases match TRBD1. The CDR3 sequence is 14 residues long. Trimming cost V 4 bases and J 8 bases; bases outside gene matches: 10. The CDR3 DNA reads TGTGCCAGCAGTTCCCAGACAGGGATGAGCGGCTACACCTTC. This sequence encodes CASSSQTGMSGYTF.